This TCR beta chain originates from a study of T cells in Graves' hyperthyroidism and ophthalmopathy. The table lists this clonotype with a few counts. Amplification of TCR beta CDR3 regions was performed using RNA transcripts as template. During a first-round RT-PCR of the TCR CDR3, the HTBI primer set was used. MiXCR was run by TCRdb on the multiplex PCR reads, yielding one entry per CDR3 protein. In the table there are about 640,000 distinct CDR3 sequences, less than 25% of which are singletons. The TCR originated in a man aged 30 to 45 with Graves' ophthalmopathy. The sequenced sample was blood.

The CDR3 DNA is TGCGCCAGCAGCTTGGCGGGGCGGTTGAACACTGAAGCTTTCTTT. Translation: CASSLAGRLNTEAFF. The chain joins TRBV5-1 to TRBJ1-1, with D perhaps matching TRBD1 (5 bases). V was cut by 0 bases and J by 0 bases, with 9 bases left in between. The germline V gene encodes CDR1 SGHRS and CDR2 YFSETQ. The CDR3 is 15 residues long.